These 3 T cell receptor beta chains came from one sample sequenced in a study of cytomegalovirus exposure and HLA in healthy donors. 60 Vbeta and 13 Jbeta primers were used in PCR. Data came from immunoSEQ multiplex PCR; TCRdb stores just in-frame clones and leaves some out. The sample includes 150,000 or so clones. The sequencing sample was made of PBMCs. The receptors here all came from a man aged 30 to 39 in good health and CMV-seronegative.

The CDR3 sequence is CASRELSTDTQYF. For the CDR3, the DNA is TGTGCCAGCAGGGAGTTGAGCACAGATACGCAGTATTTT. The rearrangement joins TRBV6-1 to TRBJ2-3; D is ambiguous. V dropped 6 bases and J dropped 0 bases, with 7 bases sitting between them. This CDR3 is 13 amino acids long. Germline V gives CDR1 MNHNS, CDR2 SASEGT.

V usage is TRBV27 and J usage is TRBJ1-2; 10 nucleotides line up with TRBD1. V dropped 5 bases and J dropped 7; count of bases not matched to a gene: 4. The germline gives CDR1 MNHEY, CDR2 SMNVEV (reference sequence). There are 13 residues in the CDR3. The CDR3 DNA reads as TGTGCCAGCAGTCCGGGACAGGGGTCTGGCTACACCTTC. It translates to CASSPGQGSGYTF.

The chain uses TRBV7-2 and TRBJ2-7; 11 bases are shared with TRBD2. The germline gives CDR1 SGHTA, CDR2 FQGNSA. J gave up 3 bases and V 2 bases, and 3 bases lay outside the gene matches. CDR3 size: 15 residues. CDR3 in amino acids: CASSLITSGGYEQYF. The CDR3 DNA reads TGTGCCAGCAGCTTAATAACTAGCGGGGGCTACGAGCAGTACTTC.